What follows are 9 T cell receptor beta chains derived from one specimen sequenced in a study of T cell repertoires in cytomegalovirus infection. From the reads, TCRdb called clonotypes with MiXCR, one entry per CDR3 protein. The table shows 110,000 or so distinct CDR3 sequences, with 30% occurring only once. These TCRs' antigens remain unknown. This material consisted of CD8+ T cells from cultured PBMCs, taken from culture after CMV antigen stimulation. The source of these receptors is a human donor in good health (CMV status not recorded). Some clones in this sample may be carry-over from other donors' samples.

This clonotype appeared a few times. This chain joins TRBV7-9 and TRBJ1-1, with 9 nucleotides matching TRBD1. This CDR3 is 17 amino acids long. V gave up 4 bases and J gave up 4 bases; unmatched junction bases: 13. In germline, CDR1 is SEHNR, CDR2 FQNEAQ (reference sequence). CDR3 residues: CASSSPLRPDRGTEAFF. DNA for the CDR3: TGTGCCAGCAGCTCACCATTAAGACCGGACAGGGGCACTGAAGCTTTCTTT.

This clonotype was counted between two and nine times. V and J are TRBV7-8 and TRBJ2-7; a possible D gene is TRBD1 (7 bases). Between the trimmed V and J ends, which lost 5 bases and 3 bases, there was a span of 14 bases. Germline-derived CDR1 and CDR2 are SGHVS and FQNEAQ. The CDR3 is 14 residues long. The CDR3 DNA reads TGTGCCAGCAGCCCGCGGGACAGTGGCTACGAGCAGTACTTC. It yields the protein CASSPRDSGYEQYF.

The chain recombines TRBV7-8 with TRBJ2-3; 8 positions agree with TRBD2. V gave up 5 bases and J gave up 2 bases; unmatched junction bases: 18. The V gene's germline CDR1 is SGHVS and CDR2 FQNEAQ. This CDR3 has 19 residues. The CDR3 sequence is CASSQDPGLAGETTDTQYF. The DNA of the CDR3 is TGTGCCAGCAGCCAAGACCCGGGGCTAGCGGGTGAAACCACAGATACGCAGTATTTT.

The chain recombines TRBV7-6 with TRBJ1-4; D ambiguous. The CDR3 length is 14 residues. V was trimmed by 2 bases and J by 10 bases, leaving 14 bases between them. Germline assignment: CDR1 SGHVS and CDR2 FNYEAQ. The CDR3: CASSLTMSDGKLFF. In nucleotides, the CDR3 is TGTGCCAGCAGCTTAACTATGTCTGATGGAAAACTGTTTTTT.

The CDR3 here is CASSNPDRGRLNEQFF. The DNA of the CDR3 is TGTGCCAGCAGCAACCCGGACAGGGGGCGTCTAAATGAGCAGTTCTTC. This chain joins TRBV6-2 or TRBV6-3 and TRBJ2-1; 11 nucleotides agree with TRBD1. The V segment lost 6 bases and the J segment 7 bases; nucleotides outside the gene matches: 11. The CDR3 has 16 amino acids. Germline V CDR1 and CDR2: MNHEY, SVGEGT.

Only a few counts were recorded for this clonotype. The chain recombines TRBV6-6 with TRBJ2-1; a weak D match, TRBD1 (6 bases). From germline, CDR1 is MNHNY and CDR2 SVGAGI (reference sequence). The CDR3 contains 15 residues. V lost 6 bases to trimming and J lost 0 bases, with 12 bases between them. The CDR3 DNA is TGTGCCAGCAGAAGGGGGACAAGCTCCTACAATGAGCAGTTCTTC. Its protein is CASRRGTSSYNEQFF.

V usage is TRBV11-2 and J usage is TRBJ2-7; D gene ambiguous. Looked up from germline, CDR1 is SGHAT and CDR2 is FQNNGV. Trimming removed 0 bases at V and 2 bases at J, with 11 bases between. The CDR3 has 15 amino acids. CDR3 region: CASSLDFADPYEQYF. The CDR3 DNA reads TGTGCCAGCAGCTTAGATTTTGCGGACCCCTACGAGCAGTACTTC.

This clonotype was found many times. This chain uses TRBV27 with TRBJ1-2, with 8 bases matching TRBD1. This CDR3 is 18 amino acids long. CDR1 MNHEY and CDR2 SMNVEV come from the germline V gene (reference sequence). V was pared by 2 bases and J by 0 bases, with 11 bases of the junction left unmatched. CDR3 region: CASSLNQGAAGSNYGYTF. In DNA, the CDR3 is TGTGCCAGCAGTTTAAACCAGGGGGCGGCGGGGTCTAACTATGGCTACACCTTC.

J is TRBJ2-2 and V is TRBV6-1; 10 bases match TRBD2. Germline V gene data show CDR1 as MNHNS and CDR2 as SASEGT. There are 14 residues in the CDR3. The V segment lost 6 bases and the J segment 7 bases; nucleotides outside the gene matches: 5. CDR3 loop: CASRPGLANGELFF. The CDR3, as DNA: TGTGCCAGCAGGCCGGGACTAGCGAACGGGGAGCTGTTTTTT.